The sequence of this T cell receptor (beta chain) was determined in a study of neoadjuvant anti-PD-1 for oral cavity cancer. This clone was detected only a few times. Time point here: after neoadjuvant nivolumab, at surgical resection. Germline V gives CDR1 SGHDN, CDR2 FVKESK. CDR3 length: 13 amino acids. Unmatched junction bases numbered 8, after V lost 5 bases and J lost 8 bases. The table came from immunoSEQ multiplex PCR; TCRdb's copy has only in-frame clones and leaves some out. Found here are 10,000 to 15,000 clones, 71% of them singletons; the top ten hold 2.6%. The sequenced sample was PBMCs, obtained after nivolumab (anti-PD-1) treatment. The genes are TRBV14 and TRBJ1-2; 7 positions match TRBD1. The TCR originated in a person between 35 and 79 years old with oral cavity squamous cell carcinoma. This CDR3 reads CASSFDRVGGYTF. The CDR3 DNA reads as TGTGCCAGCAGCTTCGACAGGGTGGGCGGCTACACCTTC.